What follows are 8 T cell receptor beta chains derived from one specimen sequenced in a study of OX40 agonist ivuxolimab in advanced cancers. Libraries were constructed by the immunoSEQ multiplex PCR assay. The clones in this table, taken by TCRdb from immuneACCESS, are in-frame only. Not every clone is retained; where verified, under half of the shortfall comes from an unresolved V gene, and the cause of the rest is unknown. Present in this sample are 45,000 to 55,000 clones, around 90% of which were seen just once. The top ten clones comprise about 3.2% of the sample. The sequencing here drew on CD4+ or CD8+ T cells sorted from blood, taken in a trial of the OX40 agonist ivuxolimab. These TCRs come from an adult with an advanced solid tumor such as melanoma, head and neck, liver or kidney cancer.

This sequence joins TRBV14 and TRBJ1-4, with D uncertain. The CDR3 totals 15 residues. Germline V gene lookup returns CDR1 SGHDN and CDR2 FVKESK. The germline V and J ends were trimmed by 1 base and 2 bases, with 8 bases remaining between them. CDR3 in amino acids: CASSQVIGTNEKLFF. The CDR3 region has the DNA TGTGCCAGCAGCCAAGTGATCGGTACTAATGAAAAACTGTTTTTT.

The rearrangement links TRBV5-6 to TRBJ1-3; 10 nucleotides line up with TRBD1. V shed 4 bases and J 0 bases; nucleotides not matched to a gene: 7. The CDR3 is made up of 17 amino acids. The germline V gene encodes CDR1 SGHDT and CDR2 YYEEEE. CDR3 amino acids: CASSLRQGAYSGNTIYF. The CDR3 DNA reads as TGTGCCAGCAGCCTGAGACAGGGGGCATACTCTGGAAACACCATATATTTT.

J is TRBJ2-7 and V is TRBV6-1; D may correspond to TRBD1 or TRBD2 (6 bases each). This CDR3 has 17 residues. V was clipped by 2 bases and J by 2 bases, with 19 bases between them. Germline V gene lookup returns CDR1 MNHNS and CDR2 SASEGT. CDR3 bases: TGTGCCAGCAGTGAACCCATGGGGGGACATGTTCCCTACGAGCAGTACTTC. It codes for CASSEPMGGHVPYEQYF.

The chain has TRBV7-9 and TRBJ2-1; D is unclear. Germline V CDR1 and CDR2: SEHNR, FQNEAQ (reference sequence). The CDR3 runs to 14 residues. The V end was cut by 2 bases, the J end by 8 bases, with 13 bases between. The CDR3 loop is CASSLSGRRHEQFF. The CDR3 DNA follows: TGTGCCAGCAGCTTAAGTGGGCGAAGACATGAGCAGTTCTTC.

This clone appeared a few times. The chain has TRBV4-2 and TRBJ2-7, with TRBD2 matching 9 bases. The CDR3 contains 15 residues. Germline V CDR1 and CDR2: LGHNA, YNFKEQ. Trimming took 1 base from V and 1 from J; bases not matched to a gene: 2. The CDR3, as DNA: TGTGCCAGCAGCCAAGGTGGACTAGCGTCCTACGAGCAGTACTTC. Amino acids: CASSQGGLASYEQYF.

The chain recombines TRBV6-4 with TRBJ2-7; D not certain. The CDR3 extends over 16 amino acids. Germline V gene data show CDR1 as MRHNA and CDR2 as SNTAGT. Deletions cut 3 bases from V and 2 bases from J, with 17 bases between. As DNA, the CDR3 is TGTGCCAGCAGTGATCAACACCGTAAATGCGCCTACGAGCAGTACTTC. It is translated as CASSDQHRKCAYEQYF.

CDR3 protein: CASSLTARAGTDTQYF. In nucleotides, the CDR3 is TGTGCCAGCAGCTTAACAGCAAGGGCGGGCACAGATACGCAGTATTTT. The J gene is TRBJ2-3, the V gene TRBV7-2; D call uncertain. The V gene's germline CDR1 is SGHTA and CDR2 FQGNSA. The CDR3 is 16 amino acids. Trimming stripped 2 bases from V and 1 base from J, with 13 bases between.

The chain combines TRBV2 with TRBJ1-5; no reliable D call. There are 13 residues in the CDR3. The germline CDR1 and CDR2 sequences are SNHLY and FYNNEI. V was cut by 7 bases and J by 3 bases, with 10 bases left in between. The DNA for the CDR3 is TGTGCCAGCATTTCGGAGGTCAATCAGCCCCAGCATTTT. Amino acid sequence: CASISEVNQPQHF.